This T cell receptor (beta chain) was recovered during a study of identical twins. Study-wide results and limits: For monozygotic twins, models underestimated out-of-frame TCR alpha sharing. Beta out-of-frame sequences displayed a weaker excess of sharing between twins.

A universal primer site was incorporated via template switching, and the cDNA contained unique molecular identifiers. MiXCR, run by TCRdb on the 5' RACE reads, gives a single entry per CDR3 protein. The data show some 1,700,000 distinct CDR3 sequences, more than 30% seen once. All donors were healthy Caucasians. Comments on this clonotype: What it binds is not known. Mismatch with germline at one junction end may stem from a read error.

CDR3 length equals 19 residues. The V gene's germline CDR1 is DFQATT and CDR2 SNEGSKA (reference sequence). V is TRBV20-1 and J is TRBJ2-7, with TRBD2 matching 13 bases. This TCR came from a newborn girl in good health. The sequenced sample was cord blood. DNA of the CDR3: TGCAGTACTAGACGGAACGCCCTAACTAGCGGGAGGGTCAAAAACATTCATTACTTC. Encoded protein: CSTRRNALTSGRVKNIHYF.